The present T cell receptor (beta chain) was sequenced within a study of shared clonotypes between healthy human individuals. Regarding this clone: Its specificity is unknown.

The protocol was immunoSEQ multiplex PCR, while the TCRdb copy is restricted to in-frame clones and leaves out a portion. The sample has about 480,000 clones; over 75% are singletons. Study conclusions and caveats: In having few donors, the study represented limited genetic and exposure-history diversity.

Germline V gene sequence: CDR1 LNHDA, CDR2 SQIVND (reference sequence). The trim removed 5 bases at V and 5 bases at J, leaving 5 bases unmatched. This CDR3 spans 14 amino acids. The source material was PBMCs. The sequence derives from a woman in her forties in good health. Some clones in this sample may be carry-over from other donors' samples. The V and J genes are TRBV19 and TRBJ2-7, with TRBD1 matching 11 bases. CDR3 sequence: CASSPPGQGDEQYF. The CDR3, as DNA: TGTGCCAGTAGTCCCCCGGGACAGGGGGACGAGCAGTACTTC.